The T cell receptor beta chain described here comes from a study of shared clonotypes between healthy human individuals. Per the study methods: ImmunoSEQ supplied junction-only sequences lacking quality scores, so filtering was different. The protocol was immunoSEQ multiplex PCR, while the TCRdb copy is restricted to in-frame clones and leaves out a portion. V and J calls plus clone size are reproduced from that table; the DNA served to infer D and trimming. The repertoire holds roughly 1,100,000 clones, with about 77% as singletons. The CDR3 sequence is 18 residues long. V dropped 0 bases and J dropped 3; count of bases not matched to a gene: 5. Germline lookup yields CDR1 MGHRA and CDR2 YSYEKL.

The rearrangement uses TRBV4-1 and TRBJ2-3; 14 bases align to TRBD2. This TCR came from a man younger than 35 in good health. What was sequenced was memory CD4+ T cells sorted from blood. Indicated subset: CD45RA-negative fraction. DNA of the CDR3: TGCGCCAGCAGCCAAGAAGAGCGACTAGCGGGAGGGACAGATACGCAGTATTTT. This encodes CASSQEERLAGGTDTQYF.